This TCR beta chain was sequenced for a study of high-grade serous ovarian cancer treatment subgroups. Study summary: Samples averaged 14,192 reads and roughly 7,500 unique TCR beta rearrangements. The study, taken as a whole, reports: Repertoire similarity ranged roughly 0.1 to 0.85 between tumors of one patient.

The CDR3 contains 15 residues. The V and J ends lost 6 bases and 5 bases, in that order; junction bases with no gene match: 5. Per germline, CDR1 ENHRY and CDR2 SYGVKD. On this clone itself: As yet, its antigen is unknown.

Tumor tissue was taken before any definitive surgery or chemotherapy was given. The assay was immunoSEQ multiplex PCR, and TCRdb's table has in-frame clones only and misses some. Found here are 4,500 or so clones, 82% of them singletons; the top ten hold 4.9%. V is TRBV10-3 and J is TRBJ2-1; 12 nucleotides agree with TRBD2. Sequenced input: tumor tissue. The clonotype originates from a human donor with high-grade serous ovarian cancer. The CDR3 DNA sequence: TGTGCCATCAGCCGGACTAGCGGGGCGCACAATGAGCAGTTCTTC. It yields the protein CAISRTSGAHNEQFF.